This entry lists 18 T cell receptor beta chains sequenced from one sample in a study of shared clonotypes between healthy human individuals. Method: immunoSEQ multiplex PCR; TCRdb's copy keeps in-frame clones and lacks some. The sample comprises about 2.5 million clones, about 90% of which are singletons, and 0.3% to 0.4% rests with the top ten. The sequencing sample was made of naive CD4+ T cells from PBMCs. Subset given: CD45RA+ positively selected. Receptors were obtained from a man between 18 and 35 years old in good health. Some clones in this sample may be carry-over from other donors' samples.

The genes are TRBV5-1 and TRBJ1-1; D gene uncertain. Trimming pared 6 bases from V and 1 base from J, leaving 16 bases between. CDR1 and CDR2 from the germline V gene are SGHRS and YFSETQ. CDR3 length: 15 amino acids. The chain's CDR3 is CASTRDTWGNTEAFF. CDR3 sequence (DNA): TGCGCCAGCACTCGGGATACCTGGGGGAACACTGAAGCTTTCTTT.

The chain employs TRBV25-1 and TRBJ1-2; D uncertain. The V gene's germline CDR1 is MGHDK and CDR2 SYGVNS. The CDR3 is made up of 13 amino acids. V dropped 5 bases and J dropped 4 bases, with 11 bases sitting between them. The CDR3 DNA is TGTGCCAGCAGTCCCCCGGGGTCCTATGGCTACACCTTC. Translated, it gives CASSPPGSYGYTF.

This chain joins TRBV5-5 and TRBJ2-3; D gene unclear. Germline V gene lookup returns CDR1 SGHKS and CDR2 YYEKEE (reference sequence). V was clipped by 0 bases and J by 4 bases, with 3 bases between them. This CDR3 has 12 amino acids. The CDR3 DNA is TGTGCCAGCAGCTTGGCCGCAGATACGCAGTATTTT. It translates to CASSLAADTQYF.

The rearrangement joins TRBV28 to TRBJ2-1; D is unresolved. This CDR3 region has 15 residues. Germline CDR1 MDHEN, CDR2 SYDVKM. Trimming removed 6 bases at V and 6 bases at J, with 18 bases between. The CDR3 DNA is TGTGCCAGCAGCCCCCCGCCTGGGTATCCCAATGAGCAGTTCTTC. Protein: CASSPPPGYPNEQFF.

The chain is built from TRBV7-2 and TRBJ2-1; 7 nucleotides agree with TRBD2. CDR1 is SGHTA and CDR2 is FQGNSA in the germline V gene. The trim removed 4 bases at V and 16 bases at J, leaving 4 bases unmatched. The CDR3 consists of 10 residues. The DNA for the CDR3 is TGTGCCAGCAGCTGGGGGGGTAATTTCTTC. Translation: CASSWGGNFF.

V is TRBV7-8 and J is TRBJ1-3; perhaps TRBD1 as D (5 bases). The CDR3 has 14 residues. V lost 3 bases to trimming and J lost 2 bases, with 8 bases between them. Germline V gives CDR1 SGHVS, CDR2 FQNEAQ. The CDR3 DNA follows: TGTGCCAGCAGCTTCGGGGCAGCTGGAAACACCATATATTTT. Its protein is CASSFGAAGNTIYF.

The rearrangement joins TRBV9 to TRBJ2-5; the D is unclear. The CDR3 runs 15 residues. Trimming removed 0 bases at V and 2 bases at J, with 11 bases between. Germline V gene sequence: CDR1 SGDLS, CDR2 YYNGEE. In DNA form, the CDR3 reads TGTGCCAGCAGCGTAGGGAGAGTCCCACAAGAGACCCAGTACTTC. As protein: CASSVGRVPQETQYF.

Written as DNA, the CDR3 is TGTGCCAGCAGCTTATTGGGCCCCACCCTCGAGCAGTACTTC. Its translation is CASSLLGPTLEQYF. The V call is TRBV7-2, the J call TRBJ2-7, with no clear D. The CDR3 spans 14 residues. Germline CDR1 reads SGHTA; CDR2 reads FQGNSA. V lost 2 bases and J lost 6, with 14 bases in between.

The chain joins TRBV28 to TRBJ1-2; D is undetermined. The ends were cut back, 6 bases at V and 4 bases at J, with 6 bases in the middle. The CDR3 extends over 11 amino acids. Germline CDR1 MDHEN, CDR2 SYDVKM. The CDR3 nucleotides are TGTGCCAGCAGCTACACCTATGGCTACACCTTC. Its translation: CASSYTYGYTF.

The chain carries TRBV28 and TRBJ1-4; D ambiguous. The CDR3 extends over 15 amino acids. Germline V gene sequence: CDR1 MDHEN, CDR2 SYDVKM. Deletions cut 1 base from V and 5 bases from J, with 11 bases between. CDR3 amino acids: CASSLLVGSNEKLFF. CDR3 bases: TGTGCCAGCAGTTTATTAGTGGGATCAAATGAAAAACTGTTTTTT. The full variable domain, completed using reference TRBV28 and TRBJ1-4, is DVKVTQSSRYLVKRTGEKVFLECVQDMDHENMFWYRQDPGLGLRLIYFSYDVKMKEKGDIPEGYSVSREKKERFSLILESASTNQTSMYLCASSLLVGSNEKLFFGSGTQLSVL.

The V call is TRBV7-3, the J call TRBJ2-2; D remains ambiguous. The CDR3 contains 13 residues. The V end lost 5 bases, the J end lost 6 bases, and 10 bases lay between the germline ends. CDR1 is SGHTA, CDR2 FQGTGA, per germline. The CDR3 bases are TGTGCCAGCAGCCCAGGTCGGGCCGGGGAGCTGTTTTTT. It encodes CASSPGRAGELFF.

The chain uses TRBV29-1 and TRBJ1-3; D unclear. There are 12 residues in the CDR3. The germline V gene has CDR1 SQVTM and CDR2 ANQGSEA. The V gene lost 4 bases and the J gene lost 8 bases, with 12 bases spanning the gap. Here the CDR3 reads CSVGGYLDTIYF. In DNA form, the CDR3 reads TGCAGCGTTGGAGGATACTTGGACACCATATATTTT.

This sequence joins TRBV27 and TRBJ2-5; D could derive from TRBD1 or TRBD2 (7 bases each). This CDR3 region has 16 residues. Trimming pared 6 bases from V and 4 bases from J, leaving 21 bases between. In germline, CDR1 is MNHEY, CDR2 SMNVEV (reference sequence). The DNA for the CDR3 is TGTGCCAGCAGGACGGGAGGCAGGGGGATTGGAGAGACCCAGTACTTC. Translated, it gives CASRTGGRGIGETQYF.

The V gene is TRBV29-1, the J gene TRBJ1-1; 7 positions agree with TRBD1. The V gene's germline CDR1 is SQVTM and CDR2 ANQGSEA. The junction had 3 bases not matched to a gene; V was cut back by 5 bases and J by 0 bases. The CDR3 consists of 13 residues. The CDR3 spells CSVNRGLNTEAFF. The CDR3 bases are TGCAGCGTTAACAGGGGTCTGAACACTGAAGCTTTCTTT.

The rearrangement uses TRBV2 and TRBJ2-7; the D gene could be TRBD1 or TRBD2 (5 bases each). The germline CDR1 and CDR2 sequences are SNHLY and FYNNEI. The CDR3 has 16 residues. Trimming pared 0 bases from V and 3 bases from J, leaving 15 bases between. CDR3 nucleotide sequence: TGTGCCAGCAGTGAAGCCCGGGACCCCTTTTTCTACGAGCAGTACTTC. Its protein is CASSEARDPFFYEQYF.

The chain uses TRBV9 and TRBJ2-3, with 7 bases aligning to TRBD2. Losses at the gene ends were 0 bases for V and 4 bases for J; bases not matched to a gene: 14. The CDR3 spans 18 residues. Germline lookup yields CDR1 SGDLS and CDR2 YYNGEE. CDR3 bases: TGTGCCAGCAGCGTAGTCGGAGGGAGGGCCCTCGGGGCAGATACGCAGTATTTT. As protein: CASSVVGGRALGADTQYF.

This clone is a singleton in its sample. V gene TRBV21-1 combines with J gene TRBJ2-4. TRBV21-1 has pseudogene status. This CDR3 comprises 15 residues. The CDR3 region is CASSKGLGAKNIQYF. CDR3 nucleotides: TGTGCCAGCAGCAAGGGCCTAGGGGCCAAAAACATTCAGTACTTC.

This chain joins TRBV5-1 and TRBJ2-7; TRBD1 matches 8 bases. The CDR3 is 15 residues long. Germline-derived CDR1 and CDR2 are SGHRS and YFSETQ. Trimming at V came to 4 bases and at J to 3 bases, leaving 9 bases not matched to a gene. CDR3 nucleotides: TGCGCCAGCAGCGCCCAGGGGGCAGAGGTCTACGAGCAGTACTTC. This encodes CASSAQGAEVYEQYF.